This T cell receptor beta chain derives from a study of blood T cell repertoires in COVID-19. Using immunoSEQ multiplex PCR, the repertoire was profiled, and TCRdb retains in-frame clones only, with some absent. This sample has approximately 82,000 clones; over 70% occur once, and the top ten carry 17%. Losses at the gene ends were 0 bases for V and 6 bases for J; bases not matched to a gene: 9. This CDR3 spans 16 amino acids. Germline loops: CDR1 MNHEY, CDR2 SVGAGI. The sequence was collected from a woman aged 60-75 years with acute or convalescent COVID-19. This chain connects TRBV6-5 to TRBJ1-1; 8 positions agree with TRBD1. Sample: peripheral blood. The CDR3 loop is CASSYSQGARVSEAFF. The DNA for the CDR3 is TGTGCCAGCAGTTACTCTCAGGGGGCGAGGGTCTCTGAAGCTTTCTTT.